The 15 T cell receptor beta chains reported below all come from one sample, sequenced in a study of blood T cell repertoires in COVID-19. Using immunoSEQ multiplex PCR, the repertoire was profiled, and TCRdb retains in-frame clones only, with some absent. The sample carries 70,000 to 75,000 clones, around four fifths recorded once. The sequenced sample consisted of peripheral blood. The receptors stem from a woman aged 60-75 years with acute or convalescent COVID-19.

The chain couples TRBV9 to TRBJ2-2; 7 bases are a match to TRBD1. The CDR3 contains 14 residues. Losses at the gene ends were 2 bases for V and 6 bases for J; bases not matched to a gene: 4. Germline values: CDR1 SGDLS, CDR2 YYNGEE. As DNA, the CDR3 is TGTGCCAGCAGCGTTGAGGGGGCATCCGGGGAGCTGTTTTTT. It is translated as CASSVEGASGELFF.

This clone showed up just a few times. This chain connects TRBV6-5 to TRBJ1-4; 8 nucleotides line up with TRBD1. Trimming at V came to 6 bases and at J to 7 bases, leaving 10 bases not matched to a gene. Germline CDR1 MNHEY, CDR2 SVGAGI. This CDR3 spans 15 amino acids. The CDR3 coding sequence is TGTGCCAGCAGGCCCCAGGGGGCAAGGGGTGAAAAACTGTTTTTT. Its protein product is CASRPQGARGEKLFF.

The chain's CDR3 is CASSLELAGGPRNEQFF. The DNA of the CDR3 is TGTGCCAGCAGCTTAGAACTGGCGGGGGGGCCGAGAAATGAGCAGTTCTTC. This sequence joins TRBV7-2 and TRBJ2-1, with 9 bases matching TRBD2. This CDR3 is built from 17 residues. With V trimmed by 1 base and J by 7 bases, 11 bases remained unmatched. Germline lookup yields CDR1 SGHTA and CDR2 FQGNSA.

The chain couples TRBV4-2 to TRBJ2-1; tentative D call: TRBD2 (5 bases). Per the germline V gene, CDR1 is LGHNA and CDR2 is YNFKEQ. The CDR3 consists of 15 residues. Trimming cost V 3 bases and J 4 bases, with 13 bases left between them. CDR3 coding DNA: TGTGCCAGCAGCCAGAAAGTCGGGGATTACAATGAGCAGTTCTTC. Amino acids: CASSQKVGDYNEQFF.

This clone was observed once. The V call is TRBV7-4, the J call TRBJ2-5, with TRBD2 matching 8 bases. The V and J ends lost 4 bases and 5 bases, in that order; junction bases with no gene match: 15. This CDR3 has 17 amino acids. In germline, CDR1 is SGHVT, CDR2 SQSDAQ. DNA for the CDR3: TGTGCCAGCAGCTCCGAACATGGACTAGCTATTGGCGAGACCCAGTACTTC. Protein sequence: CASSSEHGLAIGETQYF.

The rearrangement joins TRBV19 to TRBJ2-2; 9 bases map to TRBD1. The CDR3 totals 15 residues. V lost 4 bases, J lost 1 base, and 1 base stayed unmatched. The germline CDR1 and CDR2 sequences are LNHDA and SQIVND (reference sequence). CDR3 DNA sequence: TGTGCCAGTAGTAGGGGACAGGGGAACACCGGGGAGCTGTTTTTT. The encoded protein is CASSRGQGNTGELFF.

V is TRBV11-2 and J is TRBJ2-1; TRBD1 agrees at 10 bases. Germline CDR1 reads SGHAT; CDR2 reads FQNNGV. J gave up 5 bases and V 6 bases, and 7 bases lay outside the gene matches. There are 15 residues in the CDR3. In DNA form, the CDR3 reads TGTGCCAGCAGACGACAGGGGGCTGCTAACAATGAGCAGTTCTTC. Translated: CASRRQGAANNEQFF.

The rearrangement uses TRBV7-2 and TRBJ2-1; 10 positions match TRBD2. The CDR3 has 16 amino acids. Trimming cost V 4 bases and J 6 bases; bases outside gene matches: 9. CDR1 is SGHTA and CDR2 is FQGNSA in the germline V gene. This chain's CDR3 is CASSSEIAGGGNEQFF. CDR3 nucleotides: TGTGCCAGCAGCTCGGAGATAGCGGGGGGCGGCAATGAGCAGTTCTTC.

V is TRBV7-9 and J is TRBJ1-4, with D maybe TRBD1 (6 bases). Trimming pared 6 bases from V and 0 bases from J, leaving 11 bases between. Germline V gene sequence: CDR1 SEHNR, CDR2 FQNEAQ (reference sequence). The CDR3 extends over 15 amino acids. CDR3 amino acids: CASRRQATTNEKLFF. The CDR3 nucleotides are TGTGCCAGCAGGAGACAGGCTACAACTAATGAAAAACTGTTTTTT.

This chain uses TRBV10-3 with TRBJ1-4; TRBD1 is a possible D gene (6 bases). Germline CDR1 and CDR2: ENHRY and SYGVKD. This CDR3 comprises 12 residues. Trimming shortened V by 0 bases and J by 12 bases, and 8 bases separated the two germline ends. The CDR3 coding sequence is TGTGCCATCAGTGAGTCGGCAGGGGAACTGTTTTTT. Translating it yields CAISESAGELFF.

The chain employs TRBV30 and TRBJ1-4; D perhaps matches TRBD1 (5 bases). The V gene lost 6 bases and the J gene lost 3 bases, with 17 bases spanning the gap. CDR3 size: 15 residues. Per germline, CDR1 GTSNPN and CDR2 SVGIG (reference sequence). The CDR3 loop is CACQSVGEANEKLFF. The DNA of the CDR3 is TGTGCCTGTCAGAGCGTAGGGGAGGCTAATGAAAAACTGTTTTTT.

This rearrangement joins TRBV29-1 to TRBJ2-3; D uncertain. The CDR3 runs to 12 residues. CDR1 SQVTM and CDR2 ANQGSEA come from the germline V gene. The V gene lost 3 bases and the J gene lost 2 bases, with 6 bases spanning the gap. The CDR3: CSVDENTDTQYF. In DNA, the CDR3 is TGCAGCGTTGATGAGAACACAGATACGCAGTATTTT.

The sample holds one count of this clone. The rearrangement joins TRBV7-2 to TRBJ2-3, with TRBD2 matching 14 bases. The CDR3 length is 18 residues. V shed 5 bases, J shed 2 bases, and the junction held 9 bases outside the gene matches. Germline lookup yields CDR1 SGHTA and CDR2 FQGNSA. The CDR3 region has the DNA TGTGCCAGCAGCCAGACTAGCGGGGGGGGAGGATACACAGATACGCAGTATTTT. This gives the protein CASSQTSGGGGYTDTQYF.

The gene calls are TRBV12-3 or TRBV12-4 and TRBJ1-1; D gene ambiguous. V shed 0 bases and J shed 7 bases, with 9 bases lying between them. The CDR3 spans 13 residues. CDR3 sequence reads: CASSLAESFEAFF. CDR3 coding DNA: TGTGCCAGCAGTTTAGCTGAGAGTTTTGAAGCTTTCTTT.

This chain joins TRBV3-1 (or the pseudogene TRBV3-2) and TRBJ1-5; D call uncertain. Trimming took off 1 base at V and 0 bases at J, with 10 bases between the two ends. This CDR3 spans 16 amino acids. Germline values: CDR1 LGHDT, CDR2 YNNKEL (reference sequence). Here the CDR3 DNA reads TGTGCCAGCAGCCAAGCCCCGGGGAATAGCAATCAGCCCCAGCATTTT. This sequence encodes CASSQAPGNSNQPQHF.